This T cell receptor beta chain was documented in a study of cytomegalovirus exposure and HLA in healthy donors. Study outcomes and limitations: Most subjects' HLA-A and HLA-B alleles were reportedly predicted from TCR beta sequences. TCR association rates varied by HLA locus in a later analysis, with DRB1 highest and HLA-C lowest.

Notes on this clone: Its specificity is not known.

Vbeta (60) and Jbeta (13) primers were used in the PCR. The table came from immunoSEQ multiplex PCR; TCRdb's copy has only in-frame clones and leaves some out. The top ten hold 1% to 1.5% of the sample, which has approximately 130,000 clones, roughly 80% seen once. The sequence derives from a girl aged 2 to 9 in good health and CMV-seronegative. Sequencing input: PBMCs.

This CDR3 is CASRQGSAEETQYF. In DNA, the CDR3 is TGTGCCAGCAGACAGGGATCTGCAGAAGAGACCCAGTACTTC. The J gene is TRBJ2-5, the V gene TRBV5-4; perhaps TRBD1 as D (6 bases). CDR1 SGHNT and CDR2 YYREEE come from the germline V gene (reference sequence). The CDR3 spans 14 residues. V was pared by 5 bases and J by 3 bases, with 14 bases between. The complete variable domain, with remaining parts taken from reference TRBV5-4 and TRBJ2-5, reads ETGVTQSPTHLIKTRGQQVTLRCSSQSGHNTVSWYQQALGQGPQFIFQYYREEENGRGNFPPRFSGLQFPNYSSELNVNALELDDSALYLCASRQGSAEETQYFGPGTRLLVL.